The next 21 T cell receptor beta chains were all read from a single sample in a study of T-cell reconstitution after alpha-beta-depleted transplantation in children (dated by TCRdb to between 2015 and 2016). The method behind the library was PCR. The listed sequencing device is Illumina HiSeq 2500. To normalize quantification of the TCRbeta repertoire, the TCR libraries were built with molecular barcoding that relied on unique molecular identifiers. Starting from the raw public reads, TCRdb applied fastp trimming at Q25, assembled clones with MiXCR and retained in-frame beta chains. Under each unique CDR3 protein, matching rows form one entry showing the most common genes and DNA. Across this sample there are about 250,000 distinct CDR3 sequences, with roughly a quarter seen only once. The leading ten clones occupy roughly 5% of the sample. The treatment or condition label corresponds to: allogeneic hematopoietic cell transplantation with graft depleted of TCRalphabeta T cells and CD19 B cells.

Material: PBMCs, mostly from graft donor cells, obtained 360 days after TCRalphabeta/CD19-depleted stem cell transplant. These receptors were taken from a female patient aged 2 to 10 who had a stem cell transplant for congenital amegakaryocytic thrombocytopenia, so the T cells may come from the graft donor.

CDR3 DNA sequence: TGTGCCAGCAGTTTAGCCCCGGGACTAGTTCTCAATGAGCAGTTCTTC. Its translation is CASSLAPGLVLNEQFF. The chain combines TRBV12-3 or TRBV12-4 with TRBJ2-1, with 8 bases lining up with TRBD2. J gave up 6 bases and V 0 bases, and 7 bases lay outside the gene matches. The CDR3 loop spans 16 amino acids.

The chain couples TRBV14 to TRBJ1-1; D not resolved. The CDR3 extends over 14 amino acids. V lost 0 bases and J 10 bases, leaving 15 bases between the germline ends. Germline V CDR1 and CDR2: SGHDN, FVKESK. The CDR3 protein is CASSQDPSSVGAFF. CDR3 sequence (DNA): TGTGCCAGCAGCCAAGATCCATCTTCCGTGGGAGCTTTCTTT.

This chain connects TRBV28 to TRBJ1-3; 8 nucleotides align to TRBD1. Germline V gene data show CDR1 as MDHEN and CDR2 as SYDVKM. This CDR3 region has 13 residues. Trimming took 6 bases from V and 4 from J; bases not matched to a gene: 2. The CDR3 region has the DNA TGTGCCAGCAGACAGGGGGTAGGAAACACCATATATTTT. Its protein is CASRQGVGNTIYF.

This clonotype occurred many times. The genes are TRBV20-1 and TRBJ1-4; D is perhaps TRBD1 (5 bases). The V and J ends lost 5 bases and 6 bases respectively, with 19 bases between them. The CDR3 totals 15 residues. Germline V CDR1 and CDR2: DFQATT, SNEGSKA (reference sequence). Written as DNA, the CDR3 is TGCAGTGCTGACAACGGGGGTCGGAGAGATGAAAAACTGTTTTTT. It translates to CSADNGGRRDEKLFF.

The genes are TRBV20-1 and TRBJ2-5; tentative D call: TRBD1 (5 bases). Trimming took off 6 bases at V and 2 bases at J, with 16 bases between the two ends. Germline V gene data show CDR1 as DFQATT and CDR2 as SNEGSKA (reference sequence). This CDR3 contains 14 residues. The CDR3 DNA sequence: TGCAGTGCCTCGAACAGGCAAGGTCAAGAGACCCAGTACTTC. Translated: CSASNRQGQETQYF.

This clonotype occurred a few times. The genes are TRBV10-3 and TRBJ2-2; D gene uncertain. V lost 0 bases to trimming and J lost 6 bases, with 8 bases between them. The CDR3 length is 14 residues. Germline CDR1 and CDR2: ENHRY and SYGVKD. The CDR3 loop reads CAISESSGPGELFF. In nucleotides, the CDR3 is TGTGCCATCAGTGAGTCGTCAGGCCCCGGGGAGCTGTTTTTT.

J is TRBJ2-3 and V is TRBV9; no clear D gene. This CDR3 contains 13 residues. V shed 3 bases and J shed 4 bases, with 9 bases lying between them. Per germline, CDR1 SGDLS and CDR2 YYNGEE. CDR3 in amino acids: CASSDSNSDTQYF. The CDR3 DNA follows: TGTGCCAGCAGCGACTCTAATTCAGATACGCAGTATTTT.

The gene calls are TRBV6-4 and TRBJ2-7; D perhaps matches TRBD1 (5 bases). This CDR3 has 14 residues. Trimming took off 5 bases at V and 2 bases at J, with 13 bases between the two ends. The germline V gene encodes CDR1 MRHNA and CDR2 SNTAGT. CDR3 coding DNA: TGTGCCAGCAGTCAGACAGCGAACACCTACGAGCAGTACTTC. Its protein is CASSQTANTYEQYF.

In its sample, this clonotype was seen a few times. The chain carries TRBV20-1 and TRBJ2-3; 12 nucleotides line up with TRBD2. Germline-derived CDR1 and CDR2 are DFQATT and SNEGSKA (reference sequence). V shed 3 bases, J shed 8 bases, and the junction held 12 bases outside the gene matches. The CDR3 contains 16 residues. The CDR3 protein is CSASSRLAGDWGTQYF. CDR3 coding DNA: TGCAGTGCTAGTTCACGACTAGCGGGGGACTGGGGTACGCAGTATTTT.

The chain recombines TRBV20-1 with TRBJ1-1; possibly TRBD1 for D (5 bases). The CDR3 runs to 15 residues. The germline V and J ends were trimmed by 3 bases and 4 bases, with 18 bases remaining between them. Germline lookup yields CDR1 DFQATT and CDR2 SNEGSKA (reference sequence). CDR3 loop: CSASAGGEWITEAFF. CDR3 in DNA: TGCAGTGCTAGCGCCGGGGGAGAGTGGATCACTGAAGCTTTCTTT.

The chain couples TRBV20-1 to TRBJ1-6; D is undetermined. The CDR3 consists of 12 residues. Trimming took off 1 base at V and 7 bases at J, with 5 bases between the two ends. Looked up from germline, CDR1 is DFQATT and CDR2 is SNEGSKA (reference sequence). The CDR3 region is CSARGQNSPLHF. Here the CDR3 DNA reads TGCAGTGCTAGAGGGCAGAATTCACCCCTCCACTTT.

A note on this clonotype: At one end the junction does not follow the germline gene, possibly because of a read error. The chain has TRBV6-2 or TRBV6-3 and TRBJ1-4; a weak D match, TRBD1 (6 bases). The CDR3 totals 15 residues. Germline V CDR1 and CDR2: MNHEY, SVGEGT. CDR3 in amino acids: CASSDTGTTNEKLFF. The CDR3, as DNA: TGTGCCAGCAGTGACACCGGGACAACAAATGAAAAACTGTTTTTT.

The chain links TRBV5-1 to TRBJ2-3, with D possibly called TRBD1 or TRBD2 (6 bases each). CDR3 size: 15 residues. Germline loops: CDR1 SGHRS, CDR2 YFSETQ. V lost 4 bases to trimming and J lost 2 bases, with 14 bases between them. The CDR3 loop is CASSRGGLDTDTQYF. The CDR3 bases are TGCGCCAGCAGCCGAGGGGGACTTGACACAGATACGCAGTATTTT.

The V gene is TRBV19, the J gene TRBJ2-7; 8 nucleotides agree with TRBD1. Per the germline V gene, CDR1 is LNHDA and CDR2 is SQIVND (reference sequence). The CDR3 consists of 15 residues. J was trimmed by 2 bases and V by 6 bases; bases with no gene match: 9. The CDR3 nucleotides are TGTGCCAGTAGAACCCGGACAGGGAAGACCTACGAGCAGTACTTC. It codes for CASRTRTGKTYEQYF.

This clonotype showed up just a few times. This chain uses TRBV28 with TRBJ2-7, with D maybe TRBD1 (6 bases). The CDR3 is 16 amino acids. V lost 6 bases and J lost 1, with 19 bases in between. Germline V lookup: CDR1 MDHEN, CDR2 SYDVKM. The DNA of the CDR3 is TGTGCCAGCAGCCCTCCCCCTCAGGGGAGATCCTACGAGCAGTACTTC. Its translation is CASSPPPQGRSYEQYF.

V is TRBV20-1 and J is TRBJ2-7, with 7 positions matching TRBD2. The germline CDR1 and CDR2 sequences are DFQATT and SNEGSKA (reference sequence). CDR3 length: 12 amino acids. The DNA for the CDR3 is TGCAGCGCCGGACTAGACTCCTACGAGCAGTACTTC. Amino acids: CSAGLDSYEQYF.

This clonotype was seen repeatedly, ten times or more. The chain links TRBV24-1 to TRBJ2-2; 12 bases line up with TRBD2. J was trimmed by 5 bases and V by 1 base; bases with no gene match: 7. Germline V gene data show CDR1 as KGHDR and CDR2 as SFDVKD. The CDR3 loop spans 18 amino acids. CDR3 region: CATSDLTTSGRDTGELFF. DNA of the CDR3: TGTGCCACCAGTGATTTAACGACTAGCGGGAGAGATACCGGGGAGCTGTTTTTT.

The genes are TRBV28 and TRBJ2-3; 8 nucleotides match TRBD1. V was pared by 3 bases and J by 3 bases, with 5 bases of the junction left unmatched. The CDR3 runs to 15 residues. Germline V gene lookup returns CDR1 MDHEN and CDR2 SYDVKM. Here the CDR3 reads CASSFPTGGTDTQYF. The CDR3 DNA reads TGTGCCAGCAGTTTCCCAACAGGGGGGACAGATACGCAGTATTTT.

This chain uses TRBV12-3 or TRBV12-4 with TRBJ2-2, with D unclear. The V end lost 2 bases, the J end lost 9 bases, and 4 bases lay between the germline ends. The CDR3 sequence is 11 residues long. The CDR3 DNA follows: TGTGCCAGCAGTTTAACCTGGGAGCTGTTTTTT. Translation gives CASSLTWELFF.

This clonotype was observed a handful of times. The chain couples TRBV20-1 to TRBJ1-4; no definite D call. Trimming removed 7 bases at V and 0 bases at J, with 6 bases between. The CDR3 is 12 amino acids. Germline CDR1 DFQATT, CDR2 SNEGSKA (reference sequence). CDR3 residues: CSVLATNEKLFF. CDR3 DNA sequence: TGCAGTGTGTTGGCAACTAATGAAAAACTGTTTTTT.

The V call is TRBV12-3 or TRBV12-4, the J call TRBJ1-5; D gene unclear. Trimming cost V 0 bases and J 0 bases, with 15 bases left between them. The CDR3 runs to 18 residues. This CDR3 reads CASSLAAYGQNSNQPQHF. CDR3 coding DNA: TGTGCCAGCAGTTTAGCGGCCTATGGGCAGAATAGCAATCAGCCCCAGCATTTT.